This T cell receptor (beta chain) was sequenced during a study of T cell changes during pregnancy in multiple sclerosis. Profiling relied on immunoSEQ multiplex PCR, and the TCRdb table lists in-frame clones only, not all of them. The table includes roughly 20,000 clones, around 89% detected once. Between the trimmed V and J ends, which lost 8 bases and 13 bases, there was a span of 18 bases. This CDR3 has 11 amino acids. Germline CDR1 is SGHTA and CDR2 is FQGNSA. The sequences come from CD8+ T cells from peripheral blood mononuclear cells, collected in the first trimester of pregnancy. This sequence originates from a female donor with multiple sclerosis, enrolled in a pregnancy study. This chain uses TRBV7-2 with TRBJ2-7, with D perhaps TRBD2 (6 bases). CDR3 in amino acids: CASAAQGDSYF. CDR3 bases: TGTGCCAGCGCCGCCCAAGGGGACTCCTACTTC. Supplemented by reference TRBV7-2 and TRBJ2-7, the full variable domain reads GAGVSQSPSNKVTEKGKDVELRCDPISGHTALYWYRQSLGQGLEFLIYFQGNSAPDKSGLPSDRFSAERTGGSVSTLTIQRTQQEDSAVYLCASAAQGDSYFGPGTRLTVT.